These 22 T cell receptor beta chains originate from one sample sequenced in a study of CD8 T cells in ankylosing spondylitis. Study observations and caveats: For ankylosing spondylitis blood, a TCR beta motif of 7 or 8 highly homologous variants appeared characteristic.

Their specific antigens are unknown. TCRdb reprocessed the 5' RACE reads via MiXCR and lists one record per CDR3 protein. The data hold 800,000 to 900,000 distinct CDR3 sequences, with roughly 12% observed a single time. Sequences were obtained from blood, either unsorted or a sorted T cell fraction (not recorded which). These receptors were taken from a male donor with ankylosing spondylitis.

This clonotype was seen a few times. V usage is TRBV20-1 and J usage is TRBJ2-3; 9 bases match TRBD2. The junction had 11 bases not matched to a gene; V was cut back by 4 bases and J by 6 bases. The CDR3 contains 15 residues. Germline-derived CDR1 and CDR2 are DFQATT and SNEGSKA (reference sequence). The CDR3 here is CSAINSSGDSDTQYF. The CDR3 bases are TGCAGTGCTATAAACTCTAGCGGGGACTCCGATACGCAGTATTTT.

This clonotype has just a few counts. The V gene is TRBV6-2 or TRBV6-3, the J gene TRBJ2-7; the match to TRBD2 covers 9 bases. The junction had 3 bases not matched to a gene; V was cut back by 6 bases and J by 3 bases. The CDR3 is 13 residues long. The germline V gene has CDR1 MNHEY and CDR2 SVGEGT. CDR3 amino acids: CASRTSGLYEQYF. CDR3 DNA: TGTGCCAGCAGAACTAGCGGGCTCTACGAGCAGTACTTC.

The rearrangement joins TRBV20-1 to TRBJ1-5; the D is unclear. The V and J ends lost 3 bases and 6 bases respectively, with 12 bases between them. The germline V gene has CDR1 DFQATT and CDR2 SNEGSKA (reference sequence). CDR3 length equals 13 residues. This CDR3 reads CSARQPGGQPQHF. CDR3 nucleotides: TGCAGTGCTAGGCAACCGGGAGGTCAGCCCCAGCATTTT.

This rearrangement joins TRBV4-3 to TRBJ1-2; TRBD1 might be the D (5 bases). In germline, CDR1 is LGHNA, CDR2 YSLEER. V gave up 0 bases and J gave up 3 bases, with 11 bases separating them. The length of the CDR3 is 15 residues. CDR3 amino acids: CASSQDAGGYYGYTF. As DNA, the CDR3 is TGCGCCAGCAGCCAAGATGCCGGGGGGTACTATGGCTACACCTTC.

This clonotype was seen a handful of times. V is TRBV5-5 and J is TRBJ2-4; TRBD1 is a possible D gene (6 bases). The ends were cut back, 4 bases at V and 7 bases at J, with 15 bases in the middle. The length of the CDR3 is 14 residues. Germline V gene lookup returns CDR1 SGHKS and CDR2 YYEKEE (reference sequence). CDR3 in DNA: TGTGCCAGCAGCCGTGGGGGCCCTAGGAACATTCAGTACTTC. It yields the protein CASSRGGPRNIQYF.

The chain combines TRBV28 with TRBJ1-4; D gene uncertain. CDR1 is MDHEN, CDR2 SYDVKM, per germline. The V end lost 5 bases, the J end lost 8 bases, and 9 bases lay between the germline ends. The CDR3 has 12 amino acids. The CDR3 sequence: CASSPPAEKLFF. The CDR3 region has the DNA TGTGCCAGCAGTCCCCCCGCCGAAAAACTGTTTTTT.

This clonotype turned up a few times. The rearrangement links TRBV14 to TRBJ2-1, with D perhaps given as TRBD1 or TRBD2 (6 bases each). V was cut by 3 bases and J by 7 bases, with 16 bases left in between. CDR1 and CDR2 from the germline V gene are SGHDN and FVKESK. This CDR3 contains 15 residues. This CDR3 is CASSHLPRRGNEQFF. CDR3 bases: TGTGCCAGCAGCCACCTTCCCCGGAGGGGGAATGAGCAGTTCTTC.

This clonotype showed up just a few times. The chain employs TRBV12-3 or TRBV12-4 and TRBJ1-4; 8 bases match TRBD1. The CDR3 covers 14 residues. Trimming took 5 bases from V and 8 from J; bases not matched to a gene: 7. The CDR3 loop is CASSLQGDREKLFF. CDR3 in DNA: TGTGCCAGCAGTCTACAGGGGGATCGGGAAAAACTGTTTTTT.

This clonotype was recorded a few times. The chain combines TRBV27 with TRBJ1-2, with 9 bases fitting TRBD1. The V gene end was trimmed by 5 bases and the J gene end by 0 bases; junction bases not matched to a gene: 7. The CDR3 is 16 amino acids. The V gene's germline CDR1 is MNHEY and CDR2 SMNVEV (reference sequence). The chain's CDR3 is CASSEGTGRTNYGYTF. In nucleotides, the CDR3 is TGTGCCAGCAGTGAAGGGACAGGGCGAACTAACTATGGCTACACCTTC.

In this sample, this clonotype turned up a few times. The chain joins TRBV9 to TRBJ1-1; D perhaps matches TRBD1 (5 bases). Germline lookup yields CDR1 SGDLS and CDR2 YYNGEE. CDR3 length equals 16 residues. Trimming left V 3 bases short and J 2 bases short, with 17 bases between. CDR3 nucleotides: TGTGCCAGCAGCGCTGAGACCGGGGCGGCAAACACTGAAGCTTTCTTT. This codes for CASSAETGAANTEAFF.

The chain links TRBV13 to TRBJ2-7; 9 bases are a match to TRBD2. The CDR3 spans 14 residues. The V gene end was trimmed by 8 bases and the J gene end by 2 bases; junction bases not matched to a gene: 7. Germline V gene lookup returns CDR1 PRHDT and CDR2 FYEKMQ (reference sequence). CDR3 region: CASLYAGGPYEQYF. CDR3 coding DNA: TGTGCCAGCCTCTATGCGGGAGGGCCCTACGAGCAGTACTTC.

The rearrangement uses TRBV7-2 and TRBJ2-1; 7 bases agree with TRBD1. After removal of 5 bases from V and 5 bases from J, the junction contained 6 bases not matched to a gene. CDR1 is SGHTA and CDR2 is FQGNSA in the germline V gene. The CDR3 is 14 residues long. In nucleotides, the CDR3 is TGTGCCAGCAGCACACCCAGGGGGAACAATGAGCAGTTCTTC. This encodes CASSTPRGNNEQFF.

This chain links TRBV28 with TRBJ2-5; D not certain. The CDR3 is made up of 17 amino acids. V lost 3 bases and J 4 bases, leaving 21 bases between the germline ends. The V gene's germline CDR1 is MDHEN and CDR2 SYDVKM. CDR3 bases: TGTGCCAGCAGTTTGGACCGAGGCGAGATATGGCGAGAGACCCAGTACTTC. Translated: CASSLDRGEIWRETQYF.

This clonotype was seen a handful of times. The V call is TRBV20-1, the J call TRBJ2-3; TRBD2 is a possible D gene (5 bases). V was clipped by 6 bases and J by 6 bases, with 22 bases between them. CDR3 length: 15 residues. CDR1 and CDR2 from the germline V gene are DFQATT and SNEGSKA (reference sequence). This CDR3 is CSAPNRRTFSDTQYF. In nucleotides, the CDR3 is TGCAGTGCCCCAAACCGGCGGACTTTCAGCGATACGCAGTATTTT.

This chain uses TRBV7-9 with TRBJ2-3; TRBD2 matches 9 bases. Germline CDR1 reads SEHNR; CDR2 reads FQNEAQ (reference sequence). J lost 4 bases, V lost 5 bases, and 7 bases had no gene match. The CDR3 sequence is 15 residues long. DNA of the CDR3: TGTGCCAGCAGCAACCCAGCGGGAGGTTCAGATACGCAGTATTTT. Translated, it gives CASSNPAGGSDTQYF.

The J gene is TRBJ2-5, the V gene TRBV18; TRBD2 might be the D (6 bases). The V gene lost 5 bases and the J gene lost 2 bases, with 18 bases spanning the gap. The germline V gene encodes CDR1 KGHSH and CDR2 LQKENI. This CDR3 is 16 amino acids long. CDR3 region: CASSGLPVTVQETQYF. The CDR3 coding sequence is TGTGCCAGCTCAGGACTACCGGTGACAGTGCAAGAGACCCAGTACTTC. Full variable domain (outside the CDR3, taken from reference TRBV18 and TRBJ2-5): NAGVMQNPRHLVRRRGQEARLRCSPMKGHSHVYWYRQLPEEGLKFMVYLQKENIIDESGMPKERFSAEFPKEGPSILRIQQVVRGDSAAYFCASSGLPVTVQETQYFGPGTRLLVL.

The chain is built from TRBV10-3 and TRBJ1-6, with 8 bases identical to TRBD1. The CDR3 has 12 residues. V lost 6 bases, J lost 14 bases, and 6 bases stayed unmatched. From germline, CDR1 is ENHRY and CDR2 SYGVKD. CDR3 DNA: TGTGCCATCAGCCCGGACAGGGTCACCCTCCACTTT. This sequence encodes CAISPDRVTLHF.

This chain joins TRBV4-3 and TRBJ1-2, with a possible D match to TRBD1 (6 bases). Per the germline V gene, CDR1 is LGHNA and CDR2 is YSLEER. The CDR3 has 15 amino acids. Trimming left V 5 bases short and J 7 bases short, with 20 bases between. The CDR3 coding sequence is TGCGCCAGCAGCGCAAGAACAGGGTGGGGCGCTGGCTACACCTTC. This sequence encodes CASSARTGWGAGYTF.

This clonotype was detected many times. This chain connects TRBV30 to TRBJ2-3; D remains unclear. CDR1 GTSNPN and CDR2 SVGIG come from the germline V gene (reference sequence). This CDR3 is 12 amino acids long. V was shortened by 4 bases and J by 3 bases, with 8 bases between the two germline ends. Here the CDR3 reads CAWTLRTDTQYF. For the CDR3, the DNA is TGTGCCTGGACCCTTCGGACAGATACGCAGTATTTT.

The table lists this clonotype with a few counts. The V call is TRBV20-1, the J call TRBJ1-6; D ambiguous. The V gene's germline CDR1 is DFQATT and CDR2 SNEGSKA (reference sequence). V lost 6 bases and J lost 8, with 20 bases in between. CDR3 size: 15 residues. The CDR3 DNA reads TGCAGTGCGACACAGACGGGAGCCTCGGATTCACCCCTCCACTTT. Translating gives CSATQTGASDSPLHF.

This clonotype has just a few counts. The chain recombines TRBV25-1 with TRBJ2-2; possible D gene TRBD2, 6 bases. Per the germline V gene, CDR1 is MGHDK and CDR2 is SYGVNS. The CDR3 is 15 amino acids. Trimming took off 1 base at V and 7 bases at J, with 13 bases between the two ends. CDR3: CASSEWGLRGGELFF. DNA for the CDR3: TGTGCCAGCAGTGAATGGGGTCTGCGGGGCGGGGAGCTGTTTTTT. The full variable domain, rest sourced from reference TRBV25-1 and TRBJ2-2, is EADIYQTPRYLVIGTGKKITLECSQTMGHDKMYWYQQDPGMELHLIHYSYGVNSTEKGDLSSESTVSRIRTEHFPLTLESARPSHTSQYLCASSEWGLRGGELFFGEGSRLTVL.

This clonotype was picked up many times. The chain uses TRBV20-1 and TRBJ2-7; perhaps TRBD1 as D (6 bases). The CDR3 has 13 residues. The germline gives CDR1 DFQATT, CDR2 SNEGSKA (reference sequence). Trimming left V 0 bases short and J 4 bases short, with 10 bases between. CDR3 sequence: CSARDGQGYEQYF. The CDR3 bases are TGCAGTGCTAGAGATGGGCAGGGGTACGAGCAGTACTTC.